The clone carrying this T cell receptor beta chain was seen only a few times. Its specificity is unknown. The sample originates from a study of vaccination effects on CD4 cells after COVID-19. Study-level information: Antigen-specific CD4+ T cells were first expanded with viral peptide pools by the ViraFEST assay and only then sequenced. Specimens were obtained from a couple of convalescent patients 16 days and one week prior to vaccination. General study findings and limits: The study dataset contains few convalescent patients and includes no early post-infection timepoints. New vaccine-induced clones were the main type among post-vaccine spike-reactive clones in convalescents.

Germline V gene sequence: CDR1 MGHDK, CDR2 SYGVNS. V was cut by 4 bases and J by 7 bases, with 13 bases left in between. CDR3 size: 14 residues. Having been cultured for roughly 11 days, the cells underwent CD4+ T cell isolation. Assay used: immunoSEQ multiplex PCR; TCRdb lists only in-frame clones, some missing. The sample has about 46,000 clones, about 70% seen once. This TCR was sampled from a human donor who had a prior SARS-CoV-2 infection. The chain joins TRBV25-1 to TRBJ1-4; possibly TRBD1 for D (6 bases). The sequencing used CD4+ T cells from PBMCs cultured without peptide, collected before COVID-19 vaccination. The CDR3 reads CASSGEGGSEKLFF. The DNA for the CDR3 is TGTGCCAGCAGTGGCGAGGGGGGGAGTGAAAAACTGTTTTTT.